This T cell receptor beta chain stems from a study of T cell changes during pregnancy in multiple sclerosis. Repertoires were generated with immunoSEQ multiplex PCR, while TCRdb's copy carries only in-frame clones and drops some. The sample yields some 24,000 clones, 90% seen once. This receptor was taken from a female donor in good health, enrolled as a control in a pregnancy study. Sequencing used CD8+ T cells from peripheral blood mononuclear cells, obtained in the third trimester of pregnancy.

CDR3 DNA sequence: TGTGCCAGCAGCCGGACCGGGGGTGCGGGGTCCTACGAGCAGTACTTC. Residues: CASSRTGGAGSYEQYF. The chain carries TRBV13 and TRBJ2-7; D perhaps matches TRBD2 (6 bases). Between the trimmed V and J ends, which lost 5 bases and 1 base, there was a span of 18 bases. The CDR3 totals 16 residues. CDR1 is PRHDT and CDR2 is FYEKMQ in the germline V gene (reference sequence).